This T cell receptor beta chain was found in a study of response to subunit inactivated influenza vaccine. Findings and caveats of the study: It was the authors' suggestion that each seasonal influenza vaccination recruits few new T cells.

This CDR3 spans 13 amino acids. V was pared by 4 bases and J by 3 bases, with 9 bases between. The germline V gene encodes CDR1 ENHRY and CDR2 SYGVKD. In regard to this clonotype: Its specificity is unknown.

Via MiXCR, TCRdb re-called the RT-PCR reads, giving one row per CDR3 protein. The profile shows about 500,000 distinct CDR3 sequences, more than 15% of them singletons. This sequence originates from a man aged 50 to 69 who received an inactivated influenza vaccine. V is TRBV10-3 and J is TRBJ2-5; D is perhaps TRBD1 (6 bases). The material sequenced was CD4+ T cells sorted from PBMCs, taken about 23 months after vaccination. DNA of the CDR3: TGTGCCATCAGTGTCAGGACAGAAGAGACCCAGTACTTC. It yields the protein CAISVRTEETQYF.